Listed below are T cell receptor beta chains from one sample, sequenced in a study of blood T cell repertoires in COVID-19. Only in-frame clones appear in the TCRdb table, and some are missing; sequencing was by immunoSEQ multiplex PCR. The sample carries about 410,000 clones, about 89% recorded once. Sequencing was performed on peripheral blood. These receptor sequences come from a woman in her thirties or forties with COVID-19, enrolled during active disease. CDR3s include the opening cysteine and the closing phenylalanine or tryptophan. Fields, in order: clone size, D gene, J gene, V gene, CDR3 protein, CDR3 DNA. D genes are given only for firm matches. The size entry is marked missing in some rows and otherwise reads once, few, many or a size class.

. | . | TRBJ2-1 | TRBV7-8 | CASSSGLNEQFF | TGTGCCAGCTCATCGGGGTTGAATGAGCAGTTCTTC
. | TRBD1 | TRBJ2-2 | TRBV5-1 | CASSMQGAQPGELFF | TGCGCCAGCAGCATGCAGGGGGCCCAGCCCGGGGAGCTGTTTTTT
many | TRBD1 | TRBJ1-1 | TRBV4-3 | CASSQAWGTGGLGTEAFF | TGCGCCAGCAGCCAAGCTTGGGGGACAGGTGGATTGGGCACTGAAGCTTTCTTT
. | . | TRBJ2-1 | TRBV6-4 | CARESQGISYNEQFF | TGTGCCAGGGAATCACAGGGCATCTCCTACAATGAGCAGTTCTTC
. | . | TRBJ2-3 | TRBV7-3 | CASSLRRTDTQYF | TGTGCCAGCAGCTTACGTCGCACAGATACGCAGTATTTT
. | TRBD2 | TRBJ2-1 | TRBV2 | CASSERDGWPSGGLSSYNEQFF | TGTGCCAGCAGTGAAAGGGATGGTTGGCCTAGCGGGGGATTGAGCTCCTACAATGAGCAGTTCTTC
once | . | TRBJ1-5 | TRBV28 | CASSLRQRRQPQHF | TGTGCCAGCAGTTTGCGGCAGCGCCGGCAGCCCCAGCATTTT
. | . | TRBJ2-3 | TRBV4-1 | CASSLVPDTQYF | TGCGCCAGCAGCTTAGTTCCTGATACGCAGTATTTT
. | TRBD2 | TRBJ2-3 | TRBV28 | CASRSGGAGTDTQYF | TGTGCCAGCAGGAGCGGGGGGGCCGGCACAGATACGCAGTATTTT
once | . | TRBJ1-3 | TRBV11-2 | CASSYRELGGNTIYF | TGTGCCAGCAGCTACAGGGAACTGGGAGGAAACACCATATATTTT
once | TRBD2 | TRBJ2-1 | TRBV9 | CASSAKLAGVGNEQFF | TGTGCCAGCAGCGCCAAACTAGCGGGAGTCGGCAATGAGCAGTTCTTC
. | TRBD1 | TRBJ1-6 | TRBV6-5 | CASSGDSLRPLHF | TGTGCCAGCAGCGGGGACAGCCTGAGGCCCCTCCACTTT
. | . | TRBJ2-7 | TRBV2 | CASSELVGPYEQYF | TGTGCCAGCAGTGAGTTAGTCGGTCCCTACGAGCAGTACTTC
. | TRBD1 | TRBJ1-1 | TRBV10-3 | CAITLTGGTEAFF | TGTGCCATCACCTTAACAGGGGGAACTGAAGCTTTCTTT
. | TRBD2 | TRBJ2-7 | TRBV4-1 | CASSQDRAGDSYEQYF | TGCGCCAGCAGCCAAGACAGAGCGGGAGACTCCTACGAGCAGTACTTC
once | . | TRBJ2-1 | TRBV18 | CASSPPEGIGNEQFF | TGTGCCAGCTCACCACCGGAGGGAATCGGCAATGAGCAGTTCTTC
. | TRBD1 | TRBJ1-5 | TRBV6-5 | CASRTDRGDQPQHF | TGTGCCAGCAGAACCGACAGGGGTGATCAGCCCCAGCATTTT
. | TRBD2 | TRBJ2-3 | TRBV28 | CASSLSGGATDTQYF | TGTGCCAGCAGTTTAAGCGGGGGGGCCACAGATACGCAGTATTTT
. | . | TRBJ1-1 | TRBV6-6 | CASWSQRNTEAFF | TGTGCCAGCTGGAGCCAGAGGAACACTGAAGCTTTCTTT
few | TRBD1 | TRBJ2-2 | TRBV19 | CASIERGRNTGELFF | TGTGCCAGTATCGAGAGGGGGCGAAACACCGGGGAGCTGTTTTTT
. | TRBD2 | TRBJ2-1 | TRBV5-1 | CASSLGTSGSLGREQFF | TGCGCCAGCAGCTTGGGGACTAGCGGGAGCCTAGGAAGGGAGCAGTTCTTC
. | . | TRBJ2-1 | TRBV7-6 | CASSSARTGGGKRGNEQFF | TGTGCCAGCAGCTCGGCTCGGACAGGCGGGGGGAAAAGGGGCAATGAGCAGTTCTTC
. | . | TRBJ2-1 | TRBV28 | CASSPLLGIAQDEQFF | TGTGCCAGCAGTCCCCTTCTCGGGATAGCGCAGGATGAGCAGTTCTTC
. | . | TRBJ1-2 | TRBV28 | CASSRPKVPANYGYTF | TGTGCCAGCAGCCGTCCCAAAGTCCCAGCTAACTATGGCTACACCTTC
. | TRBD1 | TRBJ1-5 | TRBV27 | CASSFRQGVRNQPQHF | TGTGCCAGCAGTTTCCGACAGGGGGTTCGCAATCAGCCCCAGCATTTT
. | TRBD2 | TRBJ2-7 | TRBV11-2 | CASSLTLLAGGYEQYF | TGTGCCAGCAGCTTGACTTTACTAGCGGGGGGCTACGAGCAGTACTTC
. | TRBD1 | TRBJ1-3 | TRBV18 | CASSPPGTGRADTIYF | TGTGCCAGCTCACCCCCCGGGACAGGGAGGGCAGACACCATATATTTT
. | TRBD1 | TRBJ2-3 | TRBV27 | CASSWDRISTDTQYF | TGTGCCAGCAGTTGGGACAGGATTAGCACAGATACGCAGTATTTT
. | . | TRBJ1-4 | TRBV27 | CASSAPGYREEKLFF | TGTGCCAGCAGTGCCCCTGGGTACCGGGAAGAAAAACTGTTTTTT
once | . | TRBJ1-2 | TRBV4-3 | CASSHGRDTSSYGYTF | TGCGCCAGCAGCCACGGCCGGGACACTTCCTCCTATGGCTACACCTTC
. | . | TRBJ1-4 | TRBV6-2/TRBV6-3 | CASSLDVDEEAEKLFF | TGTGCCAGCAGTCTCGACGTTGATGAGGAAGCCGAAAAACTGTTTTTT
. | . | TRBJ1-1 | TRBV5-4 | CASSLGMGAENTEAFF | TGTGCCAGCAGCTTGGGCATGGGGGCAGAGAACACTGAAGCTTTCTTT
. | . | TRBJ1-5 | TRBV5-6 | CASSQGVNQPQHF | TGTGCCAGCAGCCAAGGAGTCAATCAGCCCCAGCATTTT
. | . | TRBJ1-4 | TRBV28 | CASSYLADNEKLFF | TGTGCCAGCAGTTATTTGGCAGATAATGAAAAACTGTTTTTT
. | . | TRBJ1-5 | TRBV5-8 | CASSSEGGNQPQHF | TGTGCCAGCAGCTCCGAGGGGGGGAATCAGCCCCAGCATTTT
. | . | TRBJ1-2 | TRBV9 | CASSAPREGPNYGYTF | TGTGCCAGCAGCGCCCCTCGGGAAGGGCCGAACTATGGCTACACCTTC
. | . | TRBJ2-7 | TRBV5-1 | CASSFTGQGYEQYF | TGCGCCAGCAGCTTCACGGGACAAGGGTACGAGCAGTACTTC
few | TRBD1 | TRBJ2-7 | TRBV10-3 | CAISSGTGSYEQYF | TGTGCCATCAGTTCCGGGACAGGGTCCTACGAGCAGTACTTC
. | . | TRBJ1-5 | TRBV27 | CASSLSGEGNQPQHF | TGTGCCAGCAGTTTATCGGGGGAGGGCAATCAGCCCCAGCATTTT
. | . | TRBJ1-1 | TRBV28 | CASSFGQGRAKAFF | TGTGCCAGCAGTTTCGGTCAGGGCAGGGCGAAAGCTTTCTTT
. | . | TRBJ2-5 | TRBV28 | CASKLGGGQETQYF | TGTGCCAGCAAACTAGGGGGGGGGCAAGAGACCCAGTACTTC
. | TRBD1 | TRBJ2-7 | TRBV27 | CASRRTGRYEQYF | TGTGCCAGCAGACGGACAGGGCGCTACGAGCAGTACTTC
. | TRBD2 | TRBJ2-4 | TRBV4-2 | CASSQEISATSGRGFKNIQYF | TGTGCCAGCAGCCAAGAAATCTCGGCGACTAGCGGGAGGGGTTTCAAAAACATTCAGTACTTC
. | . | TRBJ1-3 | TRBV5-1 | CASSLATGSGNTIYF | TGCGCCAGCAGCTTGGCGACAGGCTCTGGAAACACCATATATTTT
few | . | TRBJ1-1 | TRBV28 | CASSQLQGIVTEAFF | TGTGCCAGCAGCCAACTACAGGGAATCGTCACTGAAGCTTTCTTT